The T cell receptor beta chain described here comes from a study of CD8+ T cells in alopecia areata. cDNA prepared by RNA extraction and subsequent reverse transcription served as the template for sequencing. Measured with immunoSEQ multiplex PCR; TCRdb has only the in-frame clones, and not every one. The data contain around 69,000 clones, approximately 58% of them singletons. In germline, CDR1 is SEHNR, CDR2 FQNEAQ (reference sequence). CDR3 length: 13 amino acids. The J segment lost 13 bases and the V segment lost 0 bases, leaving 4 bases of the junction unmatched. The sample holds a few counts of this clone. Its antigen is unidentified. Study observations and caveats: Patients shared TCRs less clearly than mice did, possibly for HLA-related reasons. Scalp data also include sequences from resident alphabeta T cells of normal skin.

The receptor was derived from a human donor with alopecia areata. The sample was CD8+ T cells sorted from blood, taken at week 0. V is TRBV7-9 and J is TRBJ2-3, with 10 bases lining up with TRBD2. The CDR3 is CASSLAPSGRKYF. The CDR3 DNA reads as TGTGCCAGCAGCTTAGCTCCTAGCGGGAGAAAGTATTTT.